This TCR beta chain was observed in a study of OX40 agonist ivuxolimab in advanced cancers. About the research overall: Enrollees could have had prior anti-PD-1, anti-PD-L1 or anti-CTLA-4 therapy, which roughly 40% had received. Partial responses were recorded for three patients, including one with hepatocellular carcinoma and two with cutaneous melanoma.

With 1 base removed from V and 3 bases from J, the gap between germline ends came to 12 bases. CDR3 length equals 15 residues. The germline CDR1 and CDR2 sequences are MNHNY and SVGAGI (reference sequence). This clone has just a few counts. Here immunoSEQ multiplex PCR was the method, and the copy in TCRdb shows in-frame clones only, minus some. Here the sample spans 50,000 or so clones, around 90% being singletons. This specimen consisted of CD4+ or CD8+ T cells sorted from blood, obtained in a trial of the OX40 agonist ivuxolimab. The chain has TRBV6-6 and TRBJ1-2; D gene unclear. The TCR originated in an adult with an advanced solid tumor such as melanoma, head and neck, liver or kidney cancer. This CDR3 reads CASSYFQPQDYGYTF. The CDR3 region has the DNA TGTGCCAGCAGTTACTTTCAGCCCCAGGACTATGGCTACACCTTC.